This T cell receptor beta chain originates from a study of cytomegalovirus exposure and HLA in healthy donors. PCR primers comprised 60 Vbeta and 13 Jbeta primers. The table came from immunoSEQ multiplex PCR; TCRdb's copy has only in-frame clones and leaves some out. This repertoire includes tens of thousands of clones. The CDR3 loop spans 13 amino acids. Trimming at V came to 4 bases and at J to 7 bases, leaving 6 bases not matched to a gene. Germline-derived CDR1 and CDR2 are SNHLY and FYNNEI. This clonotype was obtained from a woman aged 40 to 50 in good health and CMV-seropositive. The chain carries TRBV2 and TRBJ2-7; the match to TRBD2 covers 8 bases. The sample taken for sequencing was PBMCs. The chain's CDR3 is CASSAGAGGEQYF. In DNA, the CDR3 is TGTGCCAGCAGTGCGGGGGCGGGGGGTGAGCAGTACTTC.